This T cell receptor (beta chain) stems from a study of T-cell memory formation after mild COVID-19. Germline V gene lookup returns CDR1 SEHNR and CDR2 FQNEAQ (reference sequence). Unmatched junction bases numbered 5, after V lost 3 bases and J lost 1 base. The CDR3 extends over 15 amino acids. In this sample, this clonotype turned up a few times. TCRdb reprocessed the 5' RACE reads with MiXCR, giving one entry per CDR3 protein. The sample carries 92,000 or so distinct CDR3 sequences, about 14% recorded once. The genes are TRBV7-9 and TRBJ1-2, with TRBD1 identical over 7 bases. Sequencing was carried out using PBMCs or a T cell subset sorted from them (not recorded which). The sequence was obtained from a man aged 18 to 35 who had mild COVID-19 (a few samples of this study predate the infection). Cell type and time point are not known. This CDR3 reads CASSFADRVNYGYTF. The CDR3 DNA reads TGTGCCAGCAGCTTCGCTGACAGGGTTAACTATGGCTACACCTTC.